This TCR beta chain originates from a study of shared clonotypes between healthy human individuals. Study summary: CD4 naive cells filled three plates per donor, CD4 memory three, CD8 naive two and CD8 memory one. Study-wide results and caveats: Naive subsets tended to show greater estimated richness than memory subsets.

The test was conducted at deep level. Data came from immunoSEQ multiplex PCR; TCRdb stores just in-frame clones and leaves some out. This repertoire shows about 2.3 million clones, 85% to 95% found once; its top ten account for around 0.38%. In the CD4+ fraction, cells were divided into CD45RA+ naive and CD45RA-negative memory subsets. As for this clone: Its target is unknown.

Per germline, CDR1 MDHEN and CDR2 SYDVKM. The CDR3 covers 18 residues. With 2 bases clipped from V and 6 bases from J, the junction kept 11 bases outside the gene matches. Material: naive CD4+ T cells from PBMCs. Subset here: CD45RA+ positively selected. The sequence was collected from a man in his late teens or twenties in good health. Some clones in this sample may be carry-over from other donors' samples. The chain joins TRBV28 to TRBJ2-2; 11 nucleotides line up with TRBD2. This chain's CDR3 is CASSLPPSGTSGPGELFF. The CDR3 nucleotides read TGTGCCAGCAGTTTACCTCCCTCCGGGACTAGCGGTCCCGGGGAGCTGTTTTTT.